This T cell receptor (beta chain) was documented in a study of CXCR3-negative and CXCR3-positive naive CD8 T cells. This CDR3 is built from 13 residues. Germline CDR1 is MNHEY and CDR2 is SMNVEV (reference sequence). 5' RACE that incorporated UMI labels was used to prepare the TRB cDNA libraries. TCRdb reworked the 5' RACE reads into one entry per CDR3 protein, no DNA. The sample's table shows around 92,000 distinct CDR3 sequences. The specimen sequenced was naive CXCR3- CD8+ T cells from blood. Subset in this sample: CD45RO-CCR7+CD27+CD95- naive CD8+ T cells lacking CXCR3 (TNR3-). This sequence was found in a human donor in good health. Some clones in this sample may be carry-over from other donors' samples. The chain combines TRBV27 with TRBJ2-7; the D call of TRBD2 rests on TCRdb alone, since no DNA is present to check it. CDR3 in amino acids: CASSFNTAGEQYF.